One sample yielded the 2 T cell receptor beta chains listed below, sequenced in a study of long-term antiretroviral therapy in people with HIV. The libraries were made with immunoSEQ v3.0 at survey level. Repertoires were generated with immunoSEQ multiplex PCR, while TCRdb's copy carries only in-frame clones and drops some. This table holds around 23,000 clones, about four fifths found once. The specimen was unsorted PBMCs, collected 0.5 years before starting antiretroviral therapy. These receptors all stem from a man in his forties with HIV.

The chain joins TRBV19 to TRBJ2-4; tentative D call: TRBD1 (7 bases). There are 18 residues in the CDR3. Germline V gives CDR1 LNHDA, CDR2 SQIVND (reference sequence). Trimming took off 5 bases at V and 2 bases at J, with 22 bases between the two ends. CDR3 nucleotides: TGTGCCAGTAGTGCCTCCCAGGGGGGAGGTTTAACCAAAAACATTCAGTACTTC. Its protein product is CASSASQGGGLTKNIQYF.

The V gene is TRBV6-5, the J gene TRBJ1-4; D is ambiguous. In germline, CDR1 is MNHEY, CDR2 SVGAGI. The CDR3 is 15 residues long. V was shortened by 6 bases and J by 8 bases, with 19 bases between the two germline ends. The CDR3 sequence: CASSNSDGQREKLFF. Written as DNA, the CDR3 is TGTGCCAGCAGCAACAGTGACGGCCAACGAGAAAAACTGTTTTTT.